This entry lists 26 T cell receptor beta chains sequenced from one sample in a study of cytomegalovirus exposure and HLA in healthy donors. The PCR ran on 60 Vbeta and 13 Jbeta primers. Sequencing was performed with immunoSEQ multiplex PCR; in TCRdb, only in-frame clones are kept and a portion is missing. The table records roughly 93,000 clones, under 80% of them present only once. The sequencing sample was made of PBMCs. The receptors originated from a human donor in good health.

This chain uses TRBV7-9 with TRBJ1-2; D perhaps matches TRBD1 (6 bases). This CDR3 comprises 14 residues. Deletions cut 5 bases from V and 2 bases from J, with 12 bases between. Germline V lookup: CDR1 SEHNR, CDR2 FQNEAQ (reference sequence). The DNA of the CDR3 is TGTGCCAGCAGCGAAGGACAGCCAAACTATGGCTACACCTTC. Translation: CASSEGQPNYGYTF.

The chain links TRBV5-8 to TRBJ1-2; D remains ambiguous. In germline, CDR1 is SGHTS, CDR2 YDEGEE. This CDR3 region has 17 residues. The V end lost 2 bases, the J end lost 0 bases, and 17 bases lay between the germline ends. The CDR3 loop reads CASSLHLLEKANYGYTF. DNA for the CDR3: TGTGCCAGCAGCTTACATCTATTGGAGAAAGCTAACTATGGCTACACCTTC.

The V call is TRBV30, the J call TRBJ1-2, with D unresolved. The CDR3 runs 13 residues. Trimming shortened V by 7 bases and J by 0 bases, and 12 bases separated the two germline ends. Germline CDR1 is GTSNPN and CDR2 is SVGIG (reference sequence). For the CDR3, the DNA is TGTGCCTCGCCCCGGGAATCTAACTATGGCTACACCTTC. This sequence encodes CASPRESNYGYTF. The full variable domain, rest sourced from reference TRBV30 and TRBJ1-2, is SQTIHQWPATLVQPVGSPLSLECTVEGTSNPNLYWYRQAAGRGLQLLFYSVGIGQISSEVPQNLSASRPQDRQFILSSKKLLLSDSGFYLCASPRESNYGYTFGSGTRLTVV.

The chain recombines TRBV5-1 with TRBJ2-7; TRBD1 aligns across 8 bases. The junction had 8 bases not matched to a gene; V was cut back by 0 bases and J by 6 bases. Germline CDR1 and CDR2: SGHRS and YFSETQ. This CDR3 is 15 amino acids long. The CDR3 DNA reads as TGCGCCAGCAGCTTGGTATTCGGACAGGGAGGCGAGCAGTACTTC. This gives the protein CASSLVFGQGGEQYF.

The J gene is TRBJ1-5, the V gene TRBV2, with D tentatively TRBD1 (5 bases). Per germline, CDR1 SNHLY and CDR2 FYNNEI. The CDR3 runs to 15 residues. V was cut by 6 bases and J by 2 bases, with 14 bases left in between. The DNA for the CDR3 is TGTGCCAGCAGGTATAGACAGTCGGGCAATCAGCCCCAGCATTTT. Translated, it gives CASRYRQSGNQPQHF.

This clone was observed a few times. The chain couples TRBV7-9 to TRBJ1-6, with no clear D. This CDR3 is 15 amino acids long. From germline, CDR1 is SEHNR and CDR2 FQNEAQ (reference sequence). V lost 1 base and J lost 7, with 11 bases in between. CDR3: CASSLGTAGNSPLHF. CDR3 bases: TGTGCCAGCAGCTTAGGGACGGCGGGGAATTCACCCCTCCACTTT.

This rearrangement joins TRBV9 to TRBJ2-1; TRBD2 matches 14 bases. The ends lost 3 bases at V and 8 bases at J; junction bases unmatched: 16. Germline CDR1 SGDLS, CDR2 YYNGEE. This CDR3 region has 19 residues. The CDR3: CASSARRMGTSGREDEQFF. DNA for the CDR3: TGTGCCAGCAGCGCGCGGAGAATGGGGACTAGCGGGAGAGAGGATGAGCAGTTCTTC.

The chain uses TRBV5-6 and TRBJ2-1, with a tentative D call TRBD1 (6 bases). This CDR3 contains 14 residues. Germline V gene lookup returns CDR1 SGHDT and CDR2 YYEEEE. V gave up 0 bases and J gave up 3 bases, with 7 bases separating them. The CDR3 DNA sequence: TGTGCCAGCAGCTTGGGGGACAACTACAATGAGCAGTTCTTC. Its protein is CASSLGDNYNEQFF.

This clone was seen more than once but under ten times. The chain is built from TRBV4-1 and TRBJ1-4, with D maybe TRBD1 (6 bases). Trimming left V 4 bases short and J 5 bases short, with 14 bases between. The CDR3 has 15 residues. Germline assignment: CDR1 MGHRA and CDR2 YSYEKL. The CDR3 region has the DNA TGCGCCAGCAGCCTAGGACAGACTCCAAATGAAAAACTGTTTTTT. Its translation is CASSLGQTPNEKLFF.

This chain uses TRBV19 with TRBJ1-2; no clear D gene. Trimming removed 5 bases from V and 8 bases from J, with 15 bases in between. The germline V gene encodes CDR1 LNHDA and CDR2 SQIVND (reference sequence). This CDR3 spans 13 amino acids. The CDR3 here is CASSESPSWGYTF. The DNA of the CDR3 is TGTGCCAGTAGTGAGAGTCCCTCCTGGGGCTACACCTTC.

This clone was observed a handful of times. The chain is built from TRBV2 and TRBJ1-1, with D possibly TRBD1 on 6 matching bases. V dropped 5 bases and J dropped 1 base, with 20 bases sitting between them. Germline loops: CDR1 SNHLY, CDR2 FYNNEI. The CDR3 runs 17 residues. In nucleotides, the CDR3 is TGTGCCAGCAGTAGGGGCAGGGGTAGGGTATGGAACACTGAAGCTTTCTTT. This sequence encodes CASSRGRGRVWNTEAFF.

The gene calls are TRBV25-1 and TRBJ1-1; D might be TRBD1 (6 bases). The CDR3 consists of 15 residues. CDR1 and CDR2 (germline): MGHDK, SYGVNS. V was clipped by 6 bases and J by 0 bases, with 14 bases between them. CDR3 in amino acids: CASRPQGPVNTEAFF. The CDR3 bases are TGTGCCAGCAGGCCTCAGGGGCCCGTGAACACTGAAGCTTTCTTT.

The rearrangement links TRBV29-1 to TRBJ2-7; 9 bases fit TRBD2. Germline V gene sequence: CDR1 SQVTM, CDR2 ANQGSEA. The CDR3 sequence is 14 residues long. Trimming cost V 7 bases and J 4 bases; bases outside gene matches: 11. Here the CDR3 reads CSARGAAGGYEQYF. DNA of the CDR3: TGCAGCGCCCGCGGGGCGGCGGGAGGGTACGAGCAGTACTTC.

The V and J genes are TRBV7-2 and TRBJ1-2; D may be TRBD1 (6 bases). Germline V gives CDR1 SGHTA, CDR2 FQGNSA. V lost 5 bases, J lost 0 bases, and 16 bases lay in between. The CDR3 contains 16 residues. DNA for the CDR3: TGTGCCAGCAGCAACCCGACAGGCAGAGCTAACTATGGCTACACCTTC. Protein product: CASSNPTGRANYGYTF.

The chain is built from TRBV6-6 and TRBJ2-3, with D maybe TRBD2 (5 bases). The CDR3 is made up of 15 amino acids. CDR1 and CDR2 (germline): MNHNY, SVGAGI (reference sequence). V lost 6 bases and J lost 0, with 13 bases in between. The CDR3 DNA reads TGTGCCAGCAGAGTCCCCAGCGGAAGCACAGATACGCAGTATTTT. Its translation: CASRVPSGSTDTQYF.

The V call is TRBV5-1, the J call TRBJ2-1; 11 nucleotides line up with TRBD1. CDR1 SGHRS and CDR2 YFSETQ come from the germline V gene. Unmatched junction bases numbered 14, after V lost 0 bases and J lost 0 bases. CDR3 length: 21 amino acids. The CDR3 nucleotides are TGCGCCAGCAGCTTGGCGATCCGGGACAGGGGGTCCCCTAGCTCCTACAATGAGCAGTTCTTC. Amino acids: CASSLAIRDRGSPSSYNEQFF.

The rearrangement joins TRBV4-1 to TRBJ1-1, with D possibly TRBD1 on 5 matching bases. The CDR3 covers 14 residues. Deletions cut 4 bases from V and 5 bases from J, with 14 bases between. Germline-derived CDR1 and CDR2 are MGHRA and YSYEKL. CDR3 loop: CASSLQQVGTEAFF. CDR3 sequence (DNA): TGCGCCAGCAGCCTACAACAGGTTGGGACTGAAGCTTTCTTT.

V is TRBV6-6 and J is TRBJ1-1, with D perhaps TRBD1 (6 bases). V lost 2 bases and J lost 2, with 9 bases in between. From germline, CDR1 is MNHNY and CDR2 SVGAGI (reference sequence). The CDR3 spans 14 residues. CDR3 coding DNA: TGTGCCAGCAGTTACACACAGGGAAACACTGAAGCTTTCTTT. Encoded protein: CASSYTQGNTEAFF.

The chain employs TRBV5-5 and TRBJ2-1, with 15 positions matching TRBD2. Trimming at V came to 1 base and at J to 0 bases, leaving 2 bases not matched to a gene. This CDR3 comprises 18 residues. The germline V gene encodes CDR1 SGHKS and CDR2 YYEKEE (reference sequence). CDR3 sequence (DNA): TGTGCCAGCAGCTTGACGGGACTAGCGGGAGGCTCCTACAATGAGCAGTTCTTC. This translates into CASSLTGLAGGSYNEQFF.

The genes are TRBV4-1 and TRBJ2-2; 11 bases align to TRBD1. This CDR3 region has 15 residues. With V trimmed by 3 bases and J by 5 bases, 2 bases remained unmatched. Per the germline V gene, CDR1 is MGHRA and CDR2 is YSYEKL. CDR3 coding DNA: TGCGCCAGCAGCCAGGGACAGGGGGGAACCGGGGAGCTGTTTTTT. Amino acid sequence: CASSQGQGGTGELFF.

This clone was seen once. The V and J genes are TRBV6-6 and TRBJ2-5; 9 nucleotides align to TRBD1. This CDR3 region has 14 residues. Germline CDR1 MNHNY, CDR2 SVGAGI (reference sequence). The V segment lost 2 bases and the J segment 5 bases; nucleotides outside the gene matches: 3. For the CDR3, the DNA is TGTGCCAGCAGTTACCCAGGACAGGGGGAGACCCAGTACTTC. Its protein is CASSYPGQGETQYF.

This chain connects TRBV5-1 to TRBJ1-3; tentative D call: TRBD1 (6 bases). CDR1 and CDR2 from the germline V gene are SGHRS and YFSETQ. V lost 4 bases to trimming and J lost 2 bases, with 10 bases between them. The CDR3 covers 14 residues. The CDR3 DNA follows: TGCGCCAGCAGCGCCGCAGGGGCTGGAAACACCATATATTTT. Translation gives CASSAAGAGNTIYF.

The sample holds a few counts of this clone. The CDR3, as DNA: TGTGCCAGCAGTGGACAGGGGCGGCAGACCCAGTACTTC. The encoded protein is CASSGQGRQTQYF. The gene calls are TRBV2 and TRBJ2-5, with TRBD1 matching 8 bases. The ends lost 4 bases at V and 6 bases at J; junction bases unmatched: 4. The CDR3 sequence is 13 residues long. Germline V CDR1 and CDR2: SNHLY, FYNNEI.

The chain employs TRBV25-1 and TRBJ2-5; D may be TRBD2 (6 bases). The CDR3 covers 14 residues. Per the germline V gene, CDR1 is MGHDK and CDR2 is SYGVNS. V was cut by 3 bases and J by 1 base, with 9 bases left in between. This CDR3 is CASSEGLAQETQYF. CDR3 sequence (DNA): TGTGCCAGCAGTGAGGGACTTGCCCAAGAGACCCAGTACTTC.

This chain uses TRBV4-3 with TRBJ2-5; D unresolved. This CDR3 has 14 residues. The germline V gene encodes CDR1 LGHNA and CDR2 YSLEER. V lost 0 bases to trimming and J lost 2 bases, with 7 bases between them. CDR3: CASSQDLPQETQYF. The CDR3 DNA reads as TGCGCCAGCAGCCAAGATCTACCGCAAGAGACCCAGTACTTC.

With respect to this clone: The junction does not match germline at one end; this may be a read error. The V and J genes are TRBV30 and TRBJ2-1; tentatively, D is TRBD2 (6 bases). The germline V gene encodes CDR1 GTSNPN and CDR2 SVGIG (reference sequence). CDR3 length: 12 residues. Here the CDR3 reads CAGRPLASRQFF. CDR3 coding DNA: TGTGCCGGGAGGCCTCTAGCGAGTAGGCAGTTCTTC.